The rows below give T cell receptor beta chains drawn from one sample of a study of blood T cell repertoires in COVID-19. Using immunoSEQ multiplex PCR, the repertoire was profiled, and TCRdb retains in-frame clones only, with some absent. The repertoire consists of a few hundred thousand clones, with about 80% occurring once and the leading ten covering 15%. Specimen: PBMCs or T cells enriched from blood (not recorded which). The receptors derive from a man aged 40-50 years who had recovered from COVID-19. Each CDR3 is given with its conserved first and last residue. Fields, in order: V gene, J gene, clone size, D gene, CDR3 DNA, CDR3 protein. A D gene is named only where the DNA matches it firmly. Not every row has a clone size; where given, it reads once, few, many or a size class.

TRBV5-4	TRBJ1-2	NA	NA	TGTGCCAGCAGCTTGGATGGGCCTCTTGGGGGCTACACCTTC	CASSLDGPLGGYTF
TRBV12-3/TRBV12-4	TRBJ1-2	NA	NA	TGTGCCAGCAGCTCCGGGACTCACTATGGCTACACCTTC	CASSSGTHYGYTF
TRBV19	TRBJ2-1	many	TRBD1	TGTGCCAGTAGTATAGACTTGGGACAGGGAAATGAGCAGTTCTTC	CASSIDLGQGNEQFF
TRBV5-1	TRBJ1-1	NA	TRBD1	TGCGCCAGCAGCGAGAACAGGGGTGTTGAAGCTTTCTTT	CASSENRGVEAFF
TRBV5-1	TRBJ2-5	NA	NA	TGCGCCAGCAGCTTGGCGGGTCAAAGTGAGACCCAGTACTTC	CASSLAGQSETQYF
TRBV9	TRBJ2-3	NA	NA	TGTGCCAGCAGCGCCGATACAGGGAGAGATACGCAGTATTTT	CASSADTGRDTQYF
TRBV30	TRBJ2-7	few	TRBD2	TGTGCCTGGAGCCTCGGGGGGGAAAACTACGAGCAGTACTTC	CAWSLGGENYEQYF
TRBV5-1	TRBJ2-1	NA	NA	TGCGCCAGCAGCTTGGCCCCAGGCTCCTACAATGAGCAGTTCTTC	CASSLAPGSYNEQFF
TRBV7-2	TRBJ1-1	NA	TRBD1	TGTGCCAGCAGCTCGGGATGGACAGGAGACACTGAAGCTTTCTTT	CASSSGWTGDTEAFF
TRBV4-3	TRBJ1-4	NA	TRBD1	TGCGCCAGCAGCCTCACCGGGACAGGGGAAGAAAAACTGTTTTTT	CASSLTGTGEEKLFF
TRBV7-2	TRBJ1-3	NA	NA	TGTGCCAGCAGCCTCATGTCGCGGGTCTCTGGAAACACCATATATTTT	CASSLMSRVSGNTIYF
TRBV28	TRBJ2-7	NA	NA	TGTGCCAGCAGTGCCCAGGGTCCTTTCTACGAGCAGTACTTC	CASSAQGPFYEQYF
TRBV28	TRBJ2-7	NA	TRBD2	TGTGCCAGCAGTTTACTAGCGGGGGATTCCTACGAGCAGTACTTC	CASSLLAGDSYEQYF
TRBV27	TRBJ1-1	NA	NA	TGTGCCAGCAGGATGGACACTTCCAACACTGAAGCTTTCTTT	CASRMDTSNTEAFF
TRBV7-3	TRBJ1-1	NA	NA	TGTGCCAGCAGTAAATGGCAGGGGTCGAGGACTGAAGCTTTCTTT	CASSKWQGSRTEAFF
TRBV7-8	TRBJ2-5	NA	NA	TGTGCCAGCAGCCCTCGCCGGTACCAAGAGACCCAGTACTTC	CASSPRRYQETQYF
TRBV30	TRBJ1-4	NA	NA	TGTGCCTGGACCCTCGGACAGACAGCAGAAAAACTGTTTTTT	CAWTLGQTAEKLFF
TRBV7-2	TRBJ2-7	NA	TRBD1	TGTGCCAGCAGCGGTACAGGGGCCTACGAGCAGTACTTC	CASSGTGAYEQYF
TRBV9	TRBJ2-7	NA	TRBD1	TGTGCCAGCAGTAGGACAGGTACGGGCTACGAGCAGTACTTC	CASSRTGTGYEQYF
TRBV19	TRBJ2-1	NA	NA	TGTGCCAGTAGTATGGGACTTCTCTACAATGAGCAGTTCTTC	CASSMGLLYNEQFF
TRBV7-2	TRBJ2-1	NA	TRBD2	TGTGCCAGCAGCTTAGCGGCGGGGGGGCGAGATGAGCAGTTCTTC	CASSLAAGGRDEQFF
TRBV2	TRBJ1-2	few	NA	TGTGCCAGCAGCGAAGGGCAGGGAGGTGGCTACACCTTC	CASSEGQGGGYTF
TRBV15	TRBJ1-4	NA	NA	TGTGCCACCTCCTTCAGCGCGGGGATAGAGGAAAAACTGTTTTTT	CATSFSAGIEEKLFF
TRBV6-1	TRBJ1-1	once	NA	TGTGCCAGCAGTGAAGCGAGGGTGACTGAAGCTTTCTTT	CASSEARVTEAFF
TRBV18	TRBJ1-1	NA	TRBD1	TGTGCCAGCTCACCAACAGGGGGCATCCAAAACACTGAAGCTTTCTTT	CASSPTGGIQNTEAFF
TRBV12-3/TRBV12-4	TRBJ1-5	NA	NA	TGTGCCAGCAGTTTGGCAGGGGATCAGCCCCAGCATTTT	CASSLAGDQPQHF
TRBV7-8	TRBJ1-2	NA	NA	TGTGCCAGCAGTCCCGGGACGGGGACAAACTATGGCTACACCTTC	CASSPGTGTNYGYTF
TRBV20-1	TRBJ1-1	NA	NA	TGCATAGGGGATATGAACACTGAAGCTTTCTTT	CIGDMNTEAFF
TRBV28	TRBJ2-7	NA	NA	TGTGCCAGCAGTTTCCAGAACTACGAGCAGTACTTC	CASSFQNYEQYF